The 16 T cell receptor beta chains given below trace back to one sample, sequenced in a study of shared clonotypes between healthy human individuals. Naive CD8 cells were CD45RO-negative, positively selected for CCR7, excluding terminally differentiated effector memory CD45RA+ cells. The data were produced by immunoSEQ multiplex PCR, yet TCRdb's version contains in-frame clones alone and is incomplete. Among 2 million to 2.5 million clones listed, approximately 94% were seen once. Sequencing was performed on naive CD8+ T cells sorted from blood. The receptors were sampled from a young man in good health.

The chain has TRBV2 and TRBJ2-5, with D unclear. The CDR3 contains 12 residues. Trimming stripped 10 bases from V and 5 bases from J, with 14 bases between. CDR1 and CDR2 (germline): SNHLY, FYNNEI. The CDR3 bases are TGTGCCACTACCCTCGGGTTGGAGACCCAGTACTTC. It specifies CATTLGLETQYF. The full variable domain, rest sourced from reference TRBV2 and TRBJ2-5, is EPEVTQTPSHQVTQMGQEVILRCVPISNHLYFYWYRQILGQKVEFLVSFYNNEISEKSEIFDDQFSVERPDGSNFTLKIRSTKLEDSAMYFCATTLGLETQYFGPGTRLLVL.

J is TRBJ2-1 and V is TRBV11-2; weak D call: TRBD1 (6 bases). Trimming cost V 4 bases and J 2 bases, with 12 bases left between them. The CDR3 is 15 residues long. CDR1 is SGHAT and CDR2 is FQNNGV in the germline V gene. The CDR3 nucleotides read TGTGCCAGCAGCTCCCCACAGGGCACCTACAATGAGCAGTTCTTC. Encoded protein: CASSSPQGTYNEQFF.

The V and J genes are TRBV5-4 and TRBJ2-7; TRBD2 matches 10 bases. V was clipped by 5 bases and J by 3 bases; unmatched bases: 8. CDR1 and CDR2 (germline): SGHNT, YYREEE (reference sequence). This CDR3 has 15 amino acids. The DNA for the CDR3 is TGTGCCAGCAGTGATACTAGCGGGATGATCTACGAGCAGTACTTC. It translates to CASSDTSGMIYEQYF.

With respect to this clone: Other DNA sequences within the sample encode an identical CDR3. This sequence joins TRBV5-6 and TRBJ2-7; D ambiguous. The CDR3 has 13 residues. CDR1 and CDR2 from the germline V gene are SGHDT and YYEEEE. Trimming stripped 0 bases from V and 1 base from J, with 5 bases between. Here the CDR3 DNA reads TGTGCCAGCAGCTTGGGCTTTTCCTACGAGCAGTACTTC. It codes for CASSLGFSYEQYF. Together with reference TRBV5-6 and TRBJ2-7, the CDR3 gives the full variable domain: DAGVTQSPTHLIKTRGQQVTLRCSPKSGHDTVSWYQQALGQGPQFIFQYYEEEERQRGNFPDRFSGHQFPNYSSELNVNALLLGDSALYLCASSLGFSYEQYFGPGTRLTVT.

The chain links TRBV9 to TRBJ2-3; D is unclear. Trimming took 4 bases from V and 0 from J, leaving 18 bases between them. The CDR3 runs to 17 residues. Germline CDR1 reads SGDLS; CDR2 reads YYNGEE. The CDR3 sequence: CASSPLTVLTSTDTQYF. CDR3 in DNA: TGTGCCAGCAGCCCCCTGACTGTTCTGACTAGCACAGATACGCAGTATTTT.

The chain is built from TRBV14 and TRBJ2-7; tentative D call: TRBD1 (6 bases). The V and J ends lost 4 bases and 6 bases respectively, with 13 bases between them. This CDR3 has 13 amino acids. Looked up from germline, CDR1 is SGHDN and CDR2 is FVKESK. The CDR3 protein is CASSLVQGSEQYF. DNA for the CDR3: TGTGCCAGCAGCCTTGTCCAGGGGAGCGAGCAGTACTTC.

This chain links TRBV10-1 with TRBJ2-2; D is undetermined. In germline, CDR1 is WNHNN, CDR2 SYGVQD (reference sequence). Trimming left V 4 bases short and J 1 base short, with 4 bases between. This CDR3 region has 13 residues. The chain's CDR3 is CASSAQNTGELFF. The CDR3 nucleotides read TGCGCCAGCAGTGCACAGAACACCGGGGAGCTGTTTTTT.

This chain uses TRBV28 with TRBJ1-2, with D possibly matching TRBD1 (5 bases). Germline CDR1 MDHEN, CDR2 SYDVKM. V dropped 2 bases and J dropped 9 bases, with 19 bases sitting between them. This CDR3 is built from 15 residues. CDR3 DNA: TGTGCCAGCAGTTTACTGAAAGGGACTCCTTCAAGCTACACCTTC. Amino acid sequence: CASSLLKGTPSSYTF.

V and J are TRBV7-9 and TRBJ2-1, with D perhaps given as TRBD1 or TRBD2 (5 bases each). The germline V gene encodes CDR1 SEHNR and CDR2 FQNEAQ (reference sequence). Trimming cost V 1 base and J 0 bases, with 10 bases left between them. The CDR3 is made up of 16 amino acids. CDR3 amino acids: CASSLVRGDSYNEQFF. The CDR3 DNA follows: TGTGCCAGCAGCTTAGTTAGAGGGGACTCCTACAATGAGCAGTTCTTC.

The gene calls are TRBV2 and TRBJ2-7, with 7 nucleotides matching TRBD2. The V segment lost 7 bases and the J segment 2 bases; nucleotides outside the gene matches: 5. The CDR3 runs 13 residues. The germline V gene encodes CDR1 SNHLY and CDR2 FYNNEI. The CDR3 DNA follows: TGTGCCAGCATTCCTAGCGGTCCCTACGAGCAGTACTTC. This gives the protein CASIPSGPYEQYF.

The genes are TRBV4-1 and TRBJ1-4; perhaps TRBD1 as D (6 bases). Trimming removed 2 bases from V and 3 bases from J, with 16 bases in between. The length of the CDR3 is 17 residues. Germline V CDR1 and CDR2: MGHRA, YSYEKL. The CDR3 reads CASSQPSTGAANEKLFF. The CDR3 DNA sequence: TGCGCCAGCAGCCAACCCTCGACGGGGGCTGCTAATGAAAAACTGTTTTTT.

The J gene is TRBJ2-7, the V gene TRBV5-5; 9 bases are shared with TRBD1. Germline V CDR1 and CDR2: SGHKS, YYEKEE (reference sequence). Trimming took 4 bases from V and 2 from J; bases not matched to a gene: 7. This CDR3 spans 15 amino acids. The CDR3 protein is CASSVRTGETYEQYF. CDR3 nucleotides: TGTGCCAGCAGCGTAAGGACAGGGGAAACCTACGAGCAGTACTTC.

The rearrangement uses TRBV12-5 and TRBJ2-1; 8 nucleotides match TRBD2. The CDR3 runs 15 residues. With V trimmed by 4 bases and J by 4 bases, 6 bases remained unmatched. In germline, CDR1 is LGHNT, CDR2 FRNRAP. In nucleotides, the CDR3 is TGTGCTAGTGGTTCCCCGTCTAGCGGGTACAATGAGCAGTTCTTC. Residues: CASGSPSSGYNEQFF.

V gene TRBV7-9 combines with J gene TRBJ1-2; D not certain. The germline gives CDR1 SEHNR, CDR2 FQNEAQ (reference sequence). Trimming pared 5 bases from V and 9 bases from J, leaving 13 bases between. The CDR3 runs 12 residues. The CDR3 nucleotides are TGTGCCAGCAGCCAAGACGGCGGTAGCTACACCTTC. Its protein is CASSQDGGSYTF.

V gene TRBV27 combines with J gene TRBJ2-7; 9 nucleotides match TRBD2. In germline, CDR1 is MNHEY, CDR2 SMNVEV (reference sequence). V lost 4 bases to trimming and J lost 2 bases; unmatched junction nucleotides: 9. There are 16 residues in the CDR3. The CDR3 nucleotides are TGTGCCAGCAGTTCGAAACTAGCGGGCCGAACCTACGAGCAGTACTTC. It encodes CASSSKLAGRTYEQYF.

The gene calls are TRBV7-9 and TRBJ1-2; D remains ambiguous. The CDR3 is 16 residues long. The V gene lost 0 bases and the J gene lost 2 bases, with 13 bases spanning the gap. Germline CDR1 is SEHNR and CDR2 is FQNEAQ (reference sequence). The CDR3 sequence is CASSLALLTPNYGYTF. CDR3 bases: TGTGCCAGCAGCTTAGCGCTATTGACACCGAACTATGGCTACACCTTC.